The rows below give T cell receptor beta chains drawn from one sample of a study of graft-versus-host responses after intestinal transplantation. Using immunoSEQ multiplex PCR, the repertoire was profiled, and TCRdb retains in-frame clones only, with some absent. The sample has 15,000 to 20,000 clones, roughly 80% seen once. Source: ileum tissue, taken about 86 weeks after intestinal transplantation. Source of these receptors: a human patient who received an intestinal transplant, so some T cells may come from the graft donor. The conserved cysteine and the conserved F or W are not part of the CDR3 here.

J gene,V gene,CDR3 length,CDR3 protein
TRBJ1-1,TRBV21-1,11,ASSKRGCTEAF
TRBJ1-2,TRBV19,14,ASKEDWRKENYGYT
TRBJ2-7,TRBV29-1,12,SVFRDRSYYEQY
TRBJ1-5,TRBV7-9,16,ASSFTRGLRYSNQPQH
TRBJ1-2,TRBV4-1,14,ASSQVPKDRGGGYT
TRBJ2-1,TRBV7-2,13,ASSLYGSIYNEQF
TRBJ2-3,TRBV10-3,13,AISESSNQVDTQY
TRBJ1-5,TRBV6-6,11,ASSYSSREPQH
.,TRBV13,14,ASSGPDGSGSSEQY
TRBJ2-2,TRBV11-3,13,ASSTGTGYTGELF
TRBJ2-2,TRBV7-9,13,ASSQGSGVGGELF
TRBJ2-7,TRBV7-9,12,ASSHRDRVHEQY
TRBJ2-2,TRBV5-1,12,ASSPIDSLGELF
TRBJ2-1,TRBV14,15,ASSQDTGQGYLNEQF
TRBJ1-2,TRBV27,13,ASSERTDTIYGYT
TRBJ2-1,TRBV27,13,ASSPDFIIFNEQF
TRBJ1-6,TRBV27,15,ASSFIQGPFYNSPLH
TRBJ2-7,TRBV28,12,ASGSGTASYEQY
TRBJ2-3,TRBV7-3,14,ASSLTASTTTDTQY
TRBJ1-5,TRBV19,12,ASSIGPSNQPQH
TRBJ1-2,TRBV6-6,14,ASSYSELAWAYGYT
TRBJ2-1,TRBV5-4,13,ASSPRQGGYNEQF
TRBJ1-1,TRBV5-1,13,ASSQDRGRGTEAF
TRBJ2-1,TRBV5-1,17,ASSPRWLAGTGSYNEQF